This T cell receptor (beta chain) was recovered during a study of beta chain features in type 1 diabetes. Study results and limitations: In all four CD4+ subsets, TCRB CDR3 length was significantly, moderately reduced in type 1 diabetes.

A remark on this clone: No antigen is known for it.

Germline assignment: CDR1 MNHEY and CDR2 SVGAGI. This CDR3 contains 15 residues. Losses at the gene ends were 5 bases for V and 3 bases for J; bases not matched to a gene: 7. Isolated RNA was reverse transcribed in full, so expressed TCRB transcripts were sequenced. Assay: immunoSEQ multiplex PCR; the TCRdb copy retains only in-frame clones and omits some. The data contain some 330,000 clones, approximately 12% of them singletons. Cells sorted by CD45RO/CCR7/CD25/CD127/CD95/CD27 comprised CD4+ naive, central memory, regulatory and stem cell-like memory cells. The material sequenced was naive CD4+ T cells from blood. The chain carries TRBV6-5 and TRBJ2-1, with TRBD1 matching 7 bases. The origin of this receptor is a woman under 30 with type 1 diabetes. CDR3 residues: CASSRGQGDYNEQFF. Written as DNA, the CDR3 is TGTGCCAGCAGTAGGGGGCAGGGGGACTACAATGAGCAGTTCTTC.